This TCR beta chain was captured by sequencing in a study of T cells in narcolepsy. Study as a whole: Enrolled donors included narcolepsy type 1 or type 2 patients and healthy controls.

A note on this clone: Its antigen is currently unknown.

Using immunoSEQ multiplex PCR, the repertoire was profiled, and TCRdb retains in-frame clones only, with some absent. The sample lists 27,000 or so clones, around nine tenths occurring once. Germline CDR1 and CDR2: SGHVS and FNYEAQ. This CDR3 comprises 14 residues. V was shortened by 3 bases and J by 3 bases, with 9 bases between the two germline ends. Findings and caveats of the study: Autoreactive clonotypes reportedly recurred in blood of same and different patients, not controls. Autoreactive HCRT-specific and TRIB2-specific clonotypes were marked in same-patient CSF-versus-blood CD4+ comparisons.

Material for sequencing was CD45RA- memory CD4+ T cells from PBMCs. This clonotype originated in a human donor with narcolepsy. The chain couples TRBV7-6 to TRBJ1-3; D is possibly TRBD1 (5 bases). The CDR3 protein is CASSLQTDGNTIYF. The CDR3 DNA reads TGTGCCAGCAGCTTGCAGACAGATGGAAACACCATATATTTT.